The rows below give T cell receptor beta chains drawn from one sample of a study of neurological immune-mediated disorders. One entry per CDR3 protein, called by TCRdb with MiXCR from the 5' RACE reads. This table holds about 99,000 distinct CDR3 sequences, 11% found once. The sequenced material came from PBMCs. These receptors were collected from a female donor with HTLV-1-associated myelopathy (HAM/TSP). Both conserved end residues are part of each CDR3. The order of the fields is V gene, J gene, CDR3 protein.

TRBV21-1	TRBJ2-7	CASSKGHRCSYEQYF
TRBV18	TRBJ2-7	CASSSFRTALVHEQYF
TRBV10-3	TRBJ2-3	CAIGQPGTDTQYF
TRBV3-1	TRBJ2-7	CASSRRGTSGGGYEQYF
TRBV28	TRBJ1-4	CASSKINSGEKLFF
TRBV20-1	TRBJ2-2	CSARDPTSWTGELFF
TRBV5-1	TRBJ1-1	CASSLQGSGTEAFF
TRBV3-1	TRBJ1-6	CASSHLGQGSPLHF
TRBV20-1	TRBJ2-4	CSARPTGTLAKNIQYF
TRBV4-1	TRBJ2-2	CASSQDGLAGGHRTGELFF
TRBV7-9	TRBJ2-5	CASRPRGPETQYF